This T cell receptor (beta chain) stems from a study of cytomegalovirus exposure and HLA in healthy donors. Study at large: Early release data held tens of millions of unique TCRs from HLA-typed donors.

The germline V gene encodes CDR1 MDHEN and CDR2 SYDVKM. This CDR3 spans 15 amino acids. J was trimmed by 0 bases and V by 6 bases; bases with no gene match: 3. Turning to this clone: Its cognate antigen is unknown.

Researchers ran the PCR with 60 Vbeta and 13 Jbeta primers. Method: immunoSEQ multiplex PCR; TCRdb's copy keeps in-frame clones and lacks some. The data show about 160,000 clones, with about 60% seen just once and under 7.5% held by the top ten. Overall study findings and caveats: In presence/absence analyses, roughly uniform sequencing depth across donors was assumed. A later analysis linked a missense DCLRE1C variant to TCR beta V- and J-gene trimming. Per a later analysis, HLA-associated TCR beta chains showed more clonal expansion than other, equally common TCR beta chains.

J is TRBJ2-3 and V is TRBV28, with TRBD2 identical over 10 bases. This receptor was taken from a woman aged 60-75 years in good health and CMV-seropositive. Sequencing input: PBMCs. The CDR3 loop reads CASRRTSGSTDTQYF. The CDR3 DNA is TGTGCCAGCAGACGGACTAGCGGAAGCACAGATACGCAGTATTTT. Full variable domain (rest looked up from reference TRBV28 and TRBJ2-3): DVKVTQSSRYLVKRTGEKVFLECVQDMDHENMFWYRQDPGLGLRLIYFSYDVKMKEKGDIPEGYSVSREKKERFSLILESASTNQTSMYLCASRRTSGSTDTQYFGPGTRLTVL.